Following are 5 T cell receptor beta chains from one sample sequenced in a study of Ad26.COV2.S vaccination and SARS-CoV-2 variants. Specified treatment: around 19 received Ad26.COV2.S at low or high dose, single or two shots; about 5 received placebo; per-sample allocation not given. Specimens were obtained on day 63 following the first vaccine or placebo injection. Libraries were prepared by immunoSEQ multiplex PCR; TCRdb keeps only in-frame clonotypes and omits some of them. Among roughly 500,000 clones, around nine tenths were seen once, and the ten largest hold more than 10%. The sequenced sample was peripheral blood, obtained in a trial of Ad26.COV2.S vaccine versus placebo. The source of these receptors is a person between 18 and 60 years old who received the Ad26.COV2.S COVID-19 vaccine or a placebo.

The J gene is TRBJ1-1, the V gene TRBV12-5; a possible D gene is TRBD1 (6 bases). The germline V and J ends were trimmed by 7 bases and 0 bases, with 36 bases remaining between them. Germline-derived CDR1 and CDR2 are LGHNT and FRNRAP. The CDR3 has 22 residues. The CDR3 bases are TGTGCTAGTGTCATGGCTGGGTACGGGGAAGGGGGGAAAATACTAATGAACACTGAAGCTTTCTTT. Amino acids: CASVMAGYGEGGKILMNTEAFF.

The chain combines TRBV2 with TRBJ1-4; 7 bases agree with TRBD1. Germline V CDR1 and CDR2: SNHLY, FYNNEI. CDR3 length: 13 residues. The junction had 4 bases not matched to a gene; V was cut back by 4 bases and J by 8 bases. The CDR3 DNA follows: TGTGCCAGCAGTGCAGGGGGAGAGGAAAAACTGTTTTTT. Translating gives CASSAGGEEKLFF.

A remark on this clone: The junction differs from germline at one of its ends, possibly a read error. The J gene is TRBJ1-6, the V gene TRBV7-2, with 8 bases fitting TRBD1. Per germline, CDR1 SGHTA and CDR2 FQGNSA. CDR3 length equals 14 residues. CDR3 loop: CASSWTGYISPLHF. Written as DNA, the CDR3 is TGTGCCAGCAGCTGGACAGGGTATATTTCACCCCTCCACTTT.

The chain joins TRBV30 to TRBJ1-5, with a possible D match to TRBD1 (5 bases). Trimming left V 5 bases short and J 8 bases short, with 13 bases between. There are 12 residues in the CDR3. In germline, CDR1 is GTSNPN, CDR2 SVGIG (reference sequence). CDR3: CAWGTGNKPQHF. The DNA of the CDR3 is TGTGCCTGGGGGACGGGGAATAAGCCCCAGCATTTT.

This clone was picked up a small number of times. Written as DNA, the CDR3 is TGTGCCGGAAGCCATAGCGGAGAGAGCACAGATACGCAGTATTTT. This gives the protein CAGSHSGESTDTQYF. This chain links TRBV7-9 with TRBJ2-3; a possible D gene is TRBD2 (6 bases). This CDR3 has 15 amino acids. V was cut by 11 bases and J by 0 bases, with 18 bases left in between. Germline CDR1 reads SEHNR; CDR2 reads FQNEAQ (reference sequence).